This record concerns one T cell receptor (beta chain) sequence. This CDR3 is built from 13 residues. CDR1 is SGHVS, CDR2 FNYEAQ, per germline. V was clipped by 5 bases and J by 6 bases; unmatched bases: 3. This sample was included in a study of T cell responses to AZD1222 COVID-19 vaccine. The method was immunoSEQ multiplex PCR; TCRdb's version includes in-frame clones alone and lacks a portion of them. The sample contains 85,000 or so clones, 75% to 95% of which appear only once. V and J are TRBV7-6 and TRBJ2-2, with 7 bases fitting TRBD1. This sample comprised peripheral blood, obtained 28 days after the second AZD1222 dose. The sequence derives from an adult who received the AZD1222 COVID-19 vaccine. This CDR3 reads CASSQTGSGELFF. CDR3 coding DNA: TGTGCCAGCAGCCAGACAGGGTCCGGGGAGCTGTTTTTT.